This T cell receptor beta chain stems from a study of blood T cells in healthy people across ages (dated by TCRdb to 2015 to 2017). With regard to the full study: In model experiments, roughly one uniquely barcoded TCR beta cDNA molecule per two T cells was captured by template switching. To track age-related changes in TCR beta repertoire diversity, the study relied on deep sequencing normalized with unique cDNA molecular identifiers. Four age groups were formed from the donors: young (average approximately 16 years), middle-aged (approximately 41), aged (62) and long-lived (82). To avoid experimental bias, donors of different ages were randomly spread across the sequencing lanes. Two additional independent replicas of 1 million unique cDNA reads from the same blood draw were analyzed for two donors (one aged 18 to 29 and one aged 80 or older). The investigation overall reported the following: Because profiling used bulk unsorted PBMCs, naive and antigen-experienced compartments could not be compared conclusively. The long-lived group showed more naive CD4+ T cells, fewer expanded clones and increased TCR diversity than the aged group, suggesting age selection. Estimates of total diversity based on one million sequenced T cells were regarded as lower bounds and as underestimates. Because donor CMV infection status was unknown, age-related changes in expanded clonotypes were potentially confounded. Observed TCR beta diversity per million T cells fell roughly linearly with age, and a significant reduction was already apparent by age around 36. The percentage of naive T cells measured by flow cytometry correlated strongly with observed TCR beta diversity.

Systemically healthy Caucasian individuals from Russia, approximately 39 in total and aged roughly 6 to 95 years, were included as donors. Each donor gave about 9.7 milliliters of peripheral blood, drawn into EDTA-treated Vacutainer tubes. Ficoll-Paque density-gradient centrifugation was used to isolate PBMCs, with at least 6 million obtained per sample. Total RNA, at least 6 micrograms per sample, was extracted from PBMCs with Trizol reagent. The percentages of naive CD45RAhigh/CD27high T cells were determined by flow cytometry on a PBMC aliquot from every donor. The CDR3 contains 15 residues, cysteine and phenylalanine counted. Kept here is only the CDR3 DNA, which spans 45 bases and is read in frame from base 1. The germline V gene (reference sequence) sets CDR1 to DFQATT and CDR2 to SNEGSKA. V trim: 0 bases; J trim: 6 bases; unmatched bases: 8. The receptor library was made with 5' RACE. These reads were obtained on an Illumina HiSeq 2500. A second PCR of roughly 6 to 12 cycles was run with a J-beta primer mix and a sample-barcoded 5' primer. A template-switch 5' adaptor carrying 12 random nucleotides introduced a unique molecular identifier onto each TCR beta cDNA molecule. At least 2.5 million CDR3-containing paired-end reads were obtained from each sample. All of the RNA was converted into first-strand cDNA using the Mint cDNA synthesis kit, with a TRBC-specific oligonucleotide serving as the primer. All cDNA was treated with uracil-DNA glycosylase and then went through a first 18-cycle PCR with the universal primers M1SS and BC2_uni_R. In the authors' own workflow: For normalization, 1 million high-quality reads were randomly selected from each sample, with every read carrying a distinct molecular identifier. Reads with shared molecular identifiers were discarded instead of being binned into consensus sequences. MiTCR, run with a Q25 quality threshold and the strictest error-elimination algorithm, handled CDR3 identification, clonotype clustering and error correction. A nonparametric unseen species model using Euler transformation provided a lower-bound estimate of total TCR beta diversity. TCRdb ran its own pipeline on the public reads, namely fastp trimming at Q25 and MiXCR clone calling, and kept in-frame beta chains. Rows merge per CDR3 protein into single entries with the most common DNA and genes. TCRdb's processing, not the authors' own work, is the source of the V and J calls. Across this sample there are about a million distinct CDR3 sequences, with roughly half seen only once. Roughly 23% of the sample is held by the ten biggest clonotypes.

This clonotype came up a few times. There is no known antigen for this receptor. No much larger clonotype is one base removed from it; base qualities were not supplied. This receptor was obtained from a woman aged 55-75 years in good health. The receptor chain draws on TRBV20-1 and TRBJ2-1; TRBD2 lines up with 7 middle nucleotides. The sequenced sample consisted of blood. CDR3 reads: CSARDQRGGGNEQFF. The nucleotide sequence is TGCAGTGCTAGAGATCAAAGAGGCGGGGGCAATGAGCAGTTCTTC.